This T cell receptor (beta chain) stems from a study of blood T cells in healthy people across ages. The junction had 13 bases not matched to a gene; V was cut back by 5 bases and J by 6 bases. Germline V gene data show CDR1 as SGHTA and CDR2 as FQGNSA. The CDR3 consists of 16 residues. Total RNA, at least 5.5 micrograms per sample, was extracted from PBMCs. Using a J-beta primer mix together with a sample-barcoded 5' primer, a second PCR was run for 7 to 11 cycles. Template switching added a 12-random-nucleotide identifier to every cDNA molecule. TCRdb processed the 5' RACE reads anew with MiXCR; each CDR3 protein has one entry. The table lists 1.5 million to 2 million distinct CDR3 sequences, 40% to 55% of them singletons.

The source is a woman aged 35 to 49 in good health. The sample consisted of blood. This rearrangement joins TRBV7-2 to TRBJ2-1; 7 bases align to TRBD2. CDR3 nucleotides: TGTGCCAGCAGCCCCCCCGGTAGTGGCGGGGGCAATGAGCAGTTCTTC. Its protein product is CASSPPGSGGGNEQFF.